The 5 T cell receptor beta chains below all came from one sample that was sequenced in a study of regulatory T cells in long-lasting Graves disease. Time point of the sample: newly diagnosed GD, antithyroid drugs for less than 3 months. TCR sequences were obtained from RNA taken from PBMCs. Building the TCR beta libraries relied on iRepertoire HTBI primers, and CDR3 regions underwent Arm-PCR. TCRdb fed the multiplex PCR reads into MiXCR, producing one record per CDR3 protein. The sample lists some 400,000 distinct CDR3 sequences; 14% to 15% were seen once. This same sample was also taken into another study, of T cells in Graves' hyperthyroidism and ophthalmopathy.

The specimen was peripheral blood mononuclear cells (PBMCs), collected at new diagnosis, from a patient treated with antithyroid drugs. These receptor sequences come from a young woman with Graves disease.

In this sample, this clonotype turned up many times. The chain couples TRBV20-1 to TRBJ1-1; 7 bases fit TRBD1. The junction had 9 bases not matched to a gene; V was cut back by 5 bases and J by 6 bases. Germline V CDR1 and CDR2: DFQATT, SNEGSKA (reference sequence). The CDR3 extends over 13 amino acids. The CDR3 protein is CSALRTGGAEAFF. As DNA, the CDR3 is TGCAGTGCTCTCCGGACAGGAGGGGCTGAAGCTTTCTTT.

The chain carries TRBV12-3 or TRBV12-4 and TRBJ2-5; either TRBD1 or TRBD2 may supply D (5 bases each). V lost 1 base and J 3 bases, leaving 18 bases between the germline ends. CDR3 length: 17 amino acids. This CDR3 reads CASSLGWQGRREETQYF. The CDR3 region has the DNA TGTGCCAGCAGTTTAGGGTGGCAGGGTAGGCGGGAAGAGACCCAGTACTTC.

This clonotype was observed a handful of times. The chain carries TRBV19 and TRBJ2-3, with D perhaps TRBD2 (5 bases). This CDR3 is built from 17 residues. Trimming cost V 3 bases and J 2 bases, with 18 bases left between them. Germline assignment: CDR1 LNHDA and CDR2 SQIVND (reference sequence). The CDR3 DNA reads TGTGCCAGTAGTATGATGCTTAGCGCACCTTCCACAGATACGCAGTATTTT. Amino acid sequence: CASSMMLSAPSTDTQYF.

The chain is built from TRBV2 and TRBJ1-1; D gene ambiguous. Germline lookup yields CDR1 SNHLY and CDR2 FYNNEI. Trimming pared 3 bases from V and 4 bases from J, leaving 12 bases between. The CDR3 sequence is 14 residues long. The CDR3, as DNA: TGTGCCAGCAGTGAGGGCCGGGGTTCCACTGAAGCTTTCTTT. The encoded protein is CASSEGRGSTEAFF.

This clonotype was seen ten or more times. The chain recombines TRBV2 with TRBJ2-1; TRBD2 aligns across 9 bases. V dropped 4 bases and J dropped 7; count of bases not matched to a gene: 8. The CDR3 consists of 15 residues. CDR1 is SNHLY, CDR2 FYNNEI, per germline. CDR3 amino acids: CASSVMREGGNEQFF. In DNA form, the CDR3 reads TGTGCCAGCAGTGTTATGCGGGAGGGCGGGAATGAGCAGTTCTTC.